Each of the 28 T cell receptor beta chains below was sequenced from the same sample in a study of blood T cells in healthy people across ages. A sample-barcoded 5' primer and a J-beta primer mix were used in a second PCR of roughly 7 to 11 cycles. TCRdb re-called the 5' RACE reads through MiXCR, storing one row per CDR3 protein. The table lists about 830,000 distinct CDR3 sequences, roughly 60% of them singletons. Sequenced sample: blood. The origin of the receptors is a man aged 25-40 years in good health.

The genes are TRBV3-1 and TRBJ2-4, with D possibly matching TRBD2 (6 bases). The DNA matches TRBJ2-7 better at its end, which makes the J call doubtful. Germline V gives CDR1 LGHDT, CDR2 YNNKEL (reference sequence). CDR3 length: 16 amino acids. The CDR3 nucleotides read TGTGCCAGCAGCCAGAGAGCCGGGACTGCTTTATACGAGCAGTACTTC. Translating it yields CASSQRAGTALYEQYF.

The chain carries TRBV7-9 and TRBJ2-5; TRBD2 agrees at 13 bases. This CDR3 contains 17 residues. Germline CDR1 reads SEHNR; CDR2 reads FQNEAQ (reference sequence). Trimming at V came to 4 bases and at J to 3 bases, leaving 8 bases not matched to a gene. This CDR3 reads CASSYHGTSGTKETQYF. The DNA for the CDR3 is TGTGCCAGCAGCTATCACGGGACTAGCGGGACCAAAGAGACCCAGTACTTC.

This clonotype has more than one count but fewer than ten. The rearrangement joins TRBV20-1 to TRBJ2-7; 9 bases are shared with TRBD2. Germline V CDR1 and CDR2: DFQATT, SNEGSKA (reference sequence). The CDR3 is 13 residues long. The CDR3 loop is CSATTSGPYEQYF. CDR3 nucleotides: TGCAGCGCGACGACTAGCGGTCCCTACGAGCAGTACTTC.

V and J are TRBV7-2 and TRBJ2-3, with D possibly TRBD2 on 6 matching bases. This CDR3 has 16 residues. The germline V gene encodes CDR1 SGHTA and CDR2 FQGNSA. The ends were cut back, 3 bases at V and 4 bases at J, with 17 bases in the middle. CDR3 region: CASSFSGTRGPDTQYF. DNA for the CDR3: TGTGCCAGCAGCTTCTCCGGGACTCGAGGCCCAGATACGCAGTATTTT.

Only a few counts were recorded for this clonotype. The chain combines TRBV20-1 with TRBJ2-5, with 7 nucleotides matching TRBD1. V lost 5 bases to trimming and J lost 5 bases; unmatched junction nucleotides: 5. This CDR3 is 12 amino acids long. Germline assignment: CDR1 DFQATT and CDR2 SNEGSKA (reference sequence). CDR3 sequence reads: CSAEGAEETQYF. The CDR3 DNA follows: TGCAGTGCTGAGGGGGCCGAGGAGACCCAGTACTTC.

The J gene is TRBJ2-5, the V gene TRBV27; TRBD2 might be the D (7 bases). The end of the DNA is better explained by TRBJ2-4, so the J call may be wrong. This CDR3 is built from 16 residues. The germline V gene has CDR1 MNHEY and CDR2 SMNVEV (reference sequence). CDR3 DNA: TGTGAAAAGGGGCAGGGGAGGGTCCGATCCAAAAACATTCAGTACTTC. It translates to CEKGQGRVRSKNIQYF.

J is TRBJ2-3 and V is TRBV3-1, with D possibly TRBD1 on 6 matching bases. Trimming removed 1 base from V and 1 base from J, with 12 bases in between. CDR3 length: 16 residues. Germline-derived CDR1 and CDR2 are LGHDT and YNNKEL (reference sequence). The CDR3 DNA sequence: TGTGCCAGCAGCCAAGCCAGGGGCGCAGGCACAGATACGCAGTATTTT. Its translation: CASSQARGAGTDTQYF.

The V call is TRBV20-1, the J call TRBJ1-5; D is unclear. CDR1 is DFQATT, CDR2 SNEGSKA, per germline (reference sequence). V lost 6 bases to trimming and J lost 4 bases, with 19 bases between them. The CDR3 totals 15 residues. CDR3 protein: CSALTRQTGNQPQHF. CDR3 in DNA: TGCAGTGCCCTGACCCGACAAACGGGAAATCAGCCCCAGCATTTT.

Turning to this clonotype: With a much larger clone just one base away, this may be a read error. The chain couples TRBV20-1 to TRBJ2-5; D is perhaps TRBD2 (7 bases). Germline CDR1 is DFQATT and CDR2 is SNEGSKA (reference sequence). Deletions cut 7 bases from V and 3 bases from J, with 15 bases between. The CDR3 has 13 residues. Written as DNA, the CDR3 is TGCAGTGTTGTACAGGGACTAAAAGAGACCCAGTACTTC. This sequence encodes CSVVQGLKETQYF.

The chain recombines TRBV11-1 with TRBJ2-7; D remains unclear. The CDR3 loop spans 14 amino acids. CDR1 and CDR2 from the germline V gene are SGHAT and FQDESV (reference sequence). V gave up 5 bases and J gave up 4 bases, with 15 bases separating them. CDR3 nucleotides: TGTGCCAGCAGCGATCGGACGGTCGTGTACGAGCAGTACTTC. Translation gives CASSDRTVVYEQYF.

The chain employs TRBV11-3 and TRBJ1-4; tentatively, D is TRBD1 (5 bases). CDR1 and CDR2 from the germline V gene are SGHNT and YENEEA. There are 14 residues in the CDR3. Trimming took off 9 bases at V and 4 bases at J, with 15 bases between the two ends. This CDR3 is CARNNGAYNEKLFF. CDR3 coding DNA: TGTGCCAGGAATAACGGGGCCTATAATGAAAAACTGTTTTTT.

This clonotype has more than one count but fewer than ten. This chain connects TRBV6-2 or TRBV6-3 to TRBJ1-1; a weak D match, TRBD1 (5 bases). CDR1 MNHEY and CDR2 SVGEGT come from the germline V gene. The CDR3 runs to 12 residues. V was pared by 5 bases and J by 6 bases, with 10 bases between. The CDR3 region is CASSLQGPEAFF. CDR3 sequence (DNA): TGTGCCAGCAGTCTTCAGGGACCTGAAGCTTTCTTT.

This chain joins TRBV28 and TRBJ2-5; D might be TRBD1 (6 bases). Trimming stripped 3 bases from V and 0 bases from J, with 14 bases between. The CDR3 has 16 amino acids. The germline V gene encodes CDR1 MDHEN and CDR2 SYDVKM. The CDR3 region has the DNA TGTGCCAGCAGTTTTCCGGGGACAAGGTACCAAGAGACCCAGTACTTC. Translation: CASSFPGTRYQETQYF. Variable domain in full (rest from reference TRBV28 and TRBJ2-5): DVKVTQSSRYLVKRTGEKVFLECVQDMDHENMFWYRQDPGLGLRLIYFSYDVKMKEKGDIPEGYSVSREKKERFSLILESASTNQTSMYLCASSFPGTRYQETQYFGPGTRLLVL.

This clonotype was seen at least ten times. The chain combines TRBV28 with TRBJ2-5; perhaps TRBD1 as D (5 bases). Germline lookup yields CDR1 MDHEN and CDR2 SYDVKM. Trimming took 7 bases from V and 7 from J, leaving 13 bases between them. This CDR3 comprises 12 residues. The CDR3 nucleotides are TGTGCCAGCACCCCAGGGTTGGGGACCCAGTACTTC. As protein: CASTPGLGTQYF. Filled out from reference TRBV28 and TRBJ2-5, the complete variable domain reads DVKVTQSSRYLVKRTGEKVFLECVQDMDHENMFWYRQDPGLGLRLIYFSYDVKMKEKGDIPEGYSVSREKKERFSLILESASTNQTSMYLCASTPGLGTQYFGPGTRLLVL.

The chain carries TRBV20-1 and TRBJ2-7; the match to TRBD1 covers 8 bases. The CDR3 length is 13 residues. V trimming: 2 bases; J trimming: 2 bases; junction bases outside the gene matches: 2. The germline CDR1 and CDR2 sequences are DFQATT and SNEGSKA (reference sequence). This CDR3 is CSARMDRAYEQYF. As DNA, the CDR3 is TGCAGTGCTAGAATGGACAGGGCCTACGAGCAGTACTTC.

The rearrangement joins TRBV15 to TRBJ1-2; possibly TRBD1 for D (6 bases). CDR1 and CDR2 (germline): LNHNV, YYDKDF (reference sequence). The CDR3 consists of 15 residues. The V gene lost 0 bases and the J gene lost 7 bases, with 15 bases spanning the gap. Here the CDR3 reads CATSRDLGTNRGYTF. Written as DNA, the CDR3 is TGTGCCACCAGCAGAGATCTCGGGACAAACCGTGGCTACACCTTC.

In its sample, this clonotype was seen once. This chain uses TRBV21-1 with TRBJ2-3; TRBD2 is the table's D call, not checked against the DNA. TRBV21-1 is annotated as a pseudogene. This CDR3 has 21 amino acids. The CDR3 region is CASSKKERGRWKSKTTDTQYF. The CDR3 nucleotides are TGTGCCAGCAGCAAAAAGGAAAGAGGCCGCTGGAAATCTAAAACCACAGATACGCAGTATTTT.

This CDR3 is CASSDLDEQFF. Written as DNA, the CDR3 is TGTGCCAGTAGCGACCTAGATGAGCAGTTCTTC. The chain has TRBV19 and TRBJ2-1; no firm D call. The V gene's germline CDR1 is LNHDA and CDR2 SQIVND (reference sequence). The CDR3 sequence is 11 residues long. V lost 6 bases and J 8 bases, leaving 8 bases between the germline ends.

This clonotype appeared many times. The rearrangement uses TRBV29-1 and TRBJ1-2; 7 bases are a match to TRBD1. V shed 6 bases, J shed 2 bases, and the junction held 3 bases outside the gene matches. This CDR3 has 12 residues. Germline loops: CDR1 SQVTM, CDR2 ANQGSEA. DNA of the CDR3: TGCAGCGTGGGGGACAGAAACTATGGCTACACCTTC. Translating gives CSVGDRNYGYTF. The full variable domain, with the rest looked up from reference TRBV29-1 and TRBJ1-2, is SAVISQKPSRDICQRGTSLTIQCQVDSQVTMMFWYRQQPGQSLTLIATANQGSEATYESGFVIDKFPISRPNLTFSTLTVSNMSPEDSSIYLCSVGDRNYGYTFGSGTRLTVV.

This clonotype was observed a handful of times. CDR3 in DNA: TGTGCCAGCAGCGAAACAGGGGGTCAGCCCCAGCATTTT. It yields the protein CASSETGGQPQHF. V usage is TRBV7-3 and J usage is TRBJ1-5; 8 nucleotides align to TRBD1. The V gene's germline CDR1 is SGHTA and CDR2 FQGTGA. This CDR3 spans 13 amino acids. V dropped 5 bases and J dropped 6; count of bases not matched to a gene: 3.

This clonotype was recorded a few times. This chain connects TRBV5-1 to TRBJ2-1; TRBD2 matches 13 bases. The V and J ends lost 4 bases and 6 bases, in that order; junction bases with no gene match: 4. CDR3 length: 15 residues. CDR1 and CDR2 (germline): SGHRS, YFSETQ. Here the CDR3 reads CASSVGLAGRNEQFF. DNA of the CDR3: TGCGCCAGCAGCGTGGGACTAGCGGGACGCAATGAGCAGTTCTTC.

The chain links TRBV10-3 to TRBJ2-7; D possibly corresponds to TRBD2 (6 bases). V was trimmed by 2 bases and J by 2 bases, leaving 16 bases between them. Germline assignment: CDR1 ENHRY and CDR2 SYGVKD. The CDR3 spans 16 residues. The CDR3 nucleotides read TGTGCCATCAGTGAGCCGGGAAGCGGGCACCCCTACGAGCAGTACTTC. It translates to CAISEPGSGHPYEQYF.

In this sample, this clonotype turned up a few times. The gene calls are TRBV20-1 and TRBJ2-4; D remains ambiguous. Germline assignment: CDR1 DFQATT and CDR2 SNEGSKA (reference sequence). V was clipped by 3 bases and J by 5 bases, with 11 bases between them. The CDR3 extends over 13 amino acids. CDR3 protein: CSASLVIQNIQYF. CDR3 sequence (DNA): TGCAGTGCTAGCTTAGTGATCCAAAACATTCAGTACTTC.

J is TRBJ2-7 and V is TRBV20-1; weak D call: TRBD2 (6 bases). CDR1 is DFQATT and CDR2 is SNEGSKA in the germline V gene (reference sequence). This CDR3 is built from 15 residues. V lost 3 bases, J lost 7 bases, and 22 bases lay in between. The CDR3 sequence is CSASGDLKGYNEQYF. In DNA, the CDR3 is TGCAGTGCTAGTGGGGACTTGAAAGGTTACAATGAGCAGTACTTC.

This clonotype was seen a handful of times. The rearrangement uses TRBV20-1 and TRBJ2-1; D possibly corresponds to TRBD2 (6 bases). The CDR3 length is 14 residues. V was trimmed by 3 bases and J by 5 bases, leaving 14 bases between them. CDR1 is DFQATT, CDR2 SNEGSKA, per germline (reference sequence). CDR3 bases: TGCAGTGCTAGGGGAGGAGGGTTCCACAATGAGCAGTTCTTC. This translates into CSARGGGFHNEQFF.

This clonotype has just a few counts. The chain couples TRBV20-1 to TRBJ1-6; 8 bases line up with TRBD1. The CDR3 is 15 amino acids. V dropped 3 bases and J dropped 7; count of bases not matched to a gene: 8. Germline values: CDR1 DFQATT, CDR2 SNEGSKA (reference sequence). CDR3 sequence: CSARREDRVNSPLHF. The CDR3 DNA reads as TGCAGTGCTAGGAGAGAGGACAGGGTAAATTCACCCCTCCACTTT.

In its sample, this clonotype was seen once. The V call is TRBV4-3, the J call TRBJ2-1, with D possibly matching TRBD2 (6 bases). CDR1 is LGHNA, CDR2 YSLEER, per germline. V was cut by 0 bases and J by 5 bases, with 17 bases left in between. This CDR3 has 17 residues. The CDR3: CASSQDPGLYDHNEQFF. The CDR3, as DNA: TGCGCCAGCAGCCAAGACCCAGGACTATACGACCACAATGAGCAGTTCTTC.

V usage is TRBV5-1 and J usage is TRBJ2-5; 7 nucleotides match TRBD2. With 4 bases clipped from V and 5 bases from J, the junction kept 8 bases outside the gene matches. Germline V lookup: CDR1 SGHRS, CDR2 YFSETQ. The CDR3 contains 14 residues. The CDR3 loop is CASSQGLVRETQYF. CDR3 sequence (DNA): TGCGCCAGCAGCCAAGGACTAGTTCGGGAGACCCAGTACTTC.